The present entry profiles one TCR beta chain with its context. The entry originates in a study of cytomegalovirus exposure and HLA in healthy donors. Looked up from germline, CDR1 is SGHVS and CDR2 is FQNEAQ. Trimming removed 1 base at V and 5 bases at J, with 6 bases between. This CDR3 is 13 amino acids long. The PCR made use of 60 Vbeta and 13 Jbeta primers. Profiled with immunoSEQ multiplex PCR; TCRdb holds only in-frame clones, not every one. This sample carries about 53,000 clones, with under 15% going to the ten biggest clones. The TCR originated in a man in his late teens or twenties in good health and CMV-seropositive. Material for sequencing was PBMCs. The chain combines TRBV7-8 with TRBJ1-5; D is unclear. The CDR3 bases are TGTGCCAGCAGCTTAGTAGCAGATCAGCCCCAGCATTTT. Translated, it gives CASSLVADQPQHF.